This TCR beta chain appears in the sequencing data of a study of blood T cell repertoires in COVID-19. Only in-frame clones appear in the TCRdb table, and some are missing; sequencing was by immunoSEQ multiplex PCR. The table has some 210,000 clones, about four fifths seen once. V dropped 2 bases and J dropped 5; count of bases not matched to a gene: 2. The germline gives CDR1 MNHEY, CDR2 SVGAGI. The CDR3 loop spans 15 amino acids. V gene TRBV6-5 combines with J gene TRBJ2-3; TRBD2 aligns across 12 bases. Specimen: peripheral blood. This TCR was sampled from an older woman with active or convalescent COVID-19. This CDR3 is CASSYETSGRDTQYF. CDR3 sequence (DNA): TGTGCCAGCAGTTACGAGACTAGCGGGAGAGATACGCAGTATTTT.